These T cell receptor beta chains were read from a single sample in a study of cytomegalovirus exposure and HLA in healthy donors. Clones were sequenced by immunoSEQ multiplex PCR, and TCRdb holds only the in-frame ones, with some missing. Of about 180,000 clones listed, approximately 73% are singletons. What was sequenced was PBMCs. Source of these receptors: a woman aged 25 to 45 in good health and CMV-seropositive. Both conserved end residues are part of each CDR3. Fields, in order: V gene, J gene, CDR3 protein.

>TRBV4-2|TRBJ2-5
CASSHTSGGTETQYF
>TRBV28|TRBJ2-5
CASSLSGSGGTSQETQYF
>TRBV23-1|TRBJ1-5
CASSHPARGVNQPQHF
>TRBV5-6|TRBJ1-5
CASSRGSNQPQHF
>TRBV19|TRBJ2-1
CASSMVPAASYNEQFF
>TRBV7-2|NA
CASSLALRGYEQYF
>TRBV28|TRBJ1-2
CASSPADTHGYTF
>TRBV4-1|TRBJ1-6
CASSLRDRGRNSPLHF
>TRBV7-3|TRBJ2-2
CASSLTGVLTGELFF
>TRBV4-2|TRBJ1-2
CASMTRDGGDGYTF
>TRBV4-3|TRBJ2-1
CASRRGGPEYNEQFF
>TRBV5-1|TRBJ2-7
CASSPSVGGTGEQYF
>TRBV4-1|TRBJ2-5
CASSQGTGTETQYF
>TRBV6-1|TRBJ2-5
CASSAPPAGGETQYF
>TRBV28|TRBJ1-1
CASNIYRGSTEAFF
>TRBV11-2|TRBJ2-7
CASSLALYSYEQYF
>TRBV7-2|TRBJ2-3
CASSAPTSGGATDTQYF
>TRBV5-4|TRBJ2-3
CASSLGSLAVALNPDTQYF
>TRBV5-1|TRBJ2-7
CASRFMGSSYEQYF
>TRBV7-9|TRBJ1-3
CASSSTARGEPLSGNTIYF
>TRBV11-2|TRBJ1-5
CASSLGGQGRQPQHF
>TRBV2|TRBJ1-4
CASRSLGQGGEKLFF
>TRBV9|TRBJ2-7
CASSDGDRPNSYEQYF
>TRBV5-4|TRBJ2-2
CASSPASAGELFF
>TRBV5-1|TRBJ2-7
CASSHPLAGTYEQYF
>TRBV7-2|TRBJ2-2
CASSPQGPGTGELFF